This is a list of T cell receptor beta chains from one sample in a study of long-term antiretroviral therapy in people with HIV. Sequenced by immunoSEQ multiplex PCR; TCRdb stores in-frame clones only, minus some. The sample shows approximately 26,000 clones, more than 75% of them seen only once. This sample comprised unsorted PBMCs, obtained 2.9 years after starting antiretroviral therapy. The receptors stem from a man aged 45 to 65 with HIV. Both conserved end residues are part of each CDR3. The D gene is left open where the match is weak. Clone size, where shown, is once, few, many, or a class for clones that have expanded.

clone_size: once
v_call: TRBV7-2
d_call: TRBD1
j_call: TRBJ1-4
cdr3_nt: TGTGCCAGCAGCTTAGGCAGGACAGGGGGAAGTGAAAAACTGTTTTTT
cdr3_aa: CASSLGRTGGSEKLFF

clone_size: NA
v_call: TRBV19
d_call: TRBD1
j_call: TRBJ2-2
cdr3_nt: TGTGCCAGTAACATTCCTGGGACAGCGCTTCTGTTTTTT
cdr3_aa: CASNIPGTALLFF

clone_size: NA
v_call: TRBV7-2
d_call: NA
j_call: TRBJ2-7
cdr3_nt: TGTGCCAGCAGCTTAGCGGGGGGGCGGTACGAGCAGTACTTC
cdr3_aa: CASSLAGGRYEQYF

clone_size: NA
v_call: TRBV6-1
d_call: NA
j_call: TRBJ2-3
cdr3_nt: TGTGCCAGCAGTGAAATTTACAGGAGCACAGATACGCAGTATTTT
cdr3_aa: CASSEIYRSTDTQYF

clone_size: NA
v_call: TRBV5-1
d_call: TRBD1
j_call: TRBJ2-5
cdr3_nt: TGCGCCAGCAGCCCGGGACAGGGGGAGACCCAGTACTTC
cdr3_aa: CASSPGQGETQYF

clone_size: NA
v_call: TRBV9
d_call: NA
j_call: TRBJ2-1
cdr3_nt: TGTGCCAGCAGCCGGACATCCGATCCAAGCTTCAATGAGCAGTTCTTC
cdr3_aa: CASSRTSDPSFNEQFF

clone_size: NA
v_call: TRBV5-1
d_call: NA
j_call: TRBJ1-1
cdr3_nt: TGCGCCAGCAGCCGGGCGGGGTTGGCCACTGAAGCTTTCTTT
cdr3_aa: CASSRAGLATEAFF

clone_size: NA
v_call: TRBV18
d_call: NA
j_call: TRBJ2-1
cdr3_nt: TGTGCCAGCTCGCCGTCCGTTCCAGGGAATGAGCAGTTCTTC
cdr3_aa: CASSPSVPGNEQFF

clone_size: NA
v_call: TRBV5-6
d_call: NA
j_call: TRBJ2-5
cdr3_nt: TGTGCCAGCATTGGGGAGCCCCCGTCCCAGTACTTC
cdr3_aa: CASIGEPPSQYF

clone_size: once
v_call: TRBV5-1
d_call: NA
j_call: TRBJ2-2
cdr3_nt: TGCGCCAGCAGCTTGATTGGAGGTGGGAACACCGGGGAGCTGTTTTTT
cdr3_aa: CASSLIGGGNTGELFF

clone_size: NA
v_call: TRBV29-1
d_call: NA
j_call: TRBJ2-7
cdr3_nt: TGCAGCGTCTTGGACGGAGCCTACGAGCAGTACTTC
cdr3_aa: CSVLDGAYEQYF

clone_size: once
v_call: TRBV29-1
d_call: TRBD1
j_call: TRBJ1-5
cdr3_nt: TGCAGCGTAGCACAGGGGGCGAGCAATCAGCCCCAGCATTTT
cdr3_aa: CSVAQGASNQPQHF

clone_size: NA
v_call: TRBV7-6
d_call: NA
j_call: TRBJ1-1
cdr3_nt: TGTGCCAGCAGCTCGTCGATGAACACTGAAGCTTTCTTT
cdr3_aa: CASSSSMNTEAFF

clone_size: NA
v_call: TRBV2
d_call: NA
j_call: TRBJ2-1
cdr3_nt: TGTGCCAGCAGATTCACAGCGGAACTTTACAATGAGCAGTTCTTC
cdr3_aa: CASRFTAELYNEQFF

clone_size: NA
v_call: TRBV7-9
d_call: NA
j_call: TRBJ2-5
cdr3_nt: TGTGCCAGCAGCTTAGAACCCTCGTACCAAGAGACCCAGTACTTC
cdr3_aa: CASSLEPSYQETQYF

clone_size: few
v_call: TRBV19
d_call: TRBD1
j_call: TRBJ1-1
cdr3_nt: TGTGCCAGTAGCTACCGGGACAGGGTGTCCCTAACGAACACTGAAGCTTTCTTT
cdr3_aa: CASSYRDRVSLTNTEAFF

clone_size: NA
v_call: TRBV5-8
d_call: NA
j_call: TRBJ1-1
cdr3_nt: TGTGCCAGCAGCTTTCGGCGGGTAACACTCCCCACTGAAGCTTTCTTT
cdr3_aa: CASSFRRVTLPTEAFF

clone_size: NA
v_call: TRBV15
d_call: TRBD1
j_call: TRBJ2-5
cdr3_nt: TGTGCCACCAGCTCGTCGGACAGGAACCTGCAAGAGACCCAGTACTTC
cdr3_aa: CATSSSDRNLQETQYF

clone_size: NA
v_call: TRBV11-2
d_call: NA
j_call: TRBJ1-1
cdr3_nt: TGTGCCAGCAGCTTAAGCACAGGGCCCCAGGCTTTCTTT
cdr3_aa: CASSLSTGPQAFF

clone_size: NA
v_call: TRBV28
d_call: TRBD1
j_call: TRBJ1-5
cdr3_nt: TGTGCCAGCAGCTACCGACAGGGAAACAATCAGCCCCAGCATTTT
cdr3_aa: CASSYRQGNNQPQHF

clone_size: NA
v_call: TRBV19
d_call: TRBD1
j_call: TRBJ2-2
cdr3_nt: TGTGCCAGTAGTTCCCGGACAGGGGTTACCGGGGAGCTGTTTTTT
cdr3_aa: CASSSRTGVTGELFF

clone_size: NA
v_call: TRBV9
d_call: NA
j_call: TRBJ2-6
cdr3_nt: TGTGCCAGCAGCGTAGCCGGTATAGGCAGCAGCTCTGGGGCCAACGTCCTGACTTTC
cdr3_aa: CASSVAGIGSSSGANVLTF

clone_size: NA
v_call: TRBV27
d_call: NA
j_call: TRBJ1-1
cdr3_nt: TGTGCCAGCAGTTTGGGGGGGTTTGGTGAAGCTTTCTTT
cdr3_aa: CASSLGGFGEAFF

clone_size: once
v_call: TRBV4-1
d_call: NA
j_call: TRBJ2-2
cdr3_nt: TGCGTCAGCAGCCACCTGACAGCCTCGAACACCGGGGAGCTGTTTTTT
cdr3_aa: CVSSHLTASNTGELFF

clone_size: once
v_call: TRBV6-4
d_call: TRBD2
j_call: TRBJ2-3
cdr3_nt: TGTGCCAGCAGTACTAGCGGGGGACGTGATACGCAGTATTTT
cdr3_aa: CASSTSGGRDTQYF

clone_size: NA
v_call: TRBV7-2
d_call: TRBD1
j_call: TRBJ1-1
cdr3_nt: TGTGCCAGCAGCTTCGCCGGGACAGGGGTCCGAACTGAAGCTTTCTTT
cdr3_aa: CASSFAGTGVRTEAFF

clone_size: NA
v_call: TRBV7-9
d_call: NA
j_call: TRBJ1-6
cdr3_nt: TGTGCCAGCAGCCTAGAACCGATCGGACTCTCACCCCTCCACTTT
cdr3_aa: CASSLEPIGLSPLHF